This section outlines one TCR beta chain sequence together with its context. These data come from a study of blood T cell repertoires in COVID-19. Study-level background: PBMCs, B-cell-depleted T cells, or T cells provided the cDNA or gDNA that made up the material.

The CDR3 runs 14 residues. V gave up 5 bases and J gave up 6 bases; unmatched junction bases: 8. CDR1 is SGHDT and CDR2 is YYEEEE in the germline V gene. Assay used: immunoSEQ multiplex PCR; TCRdb lists only in-frame clones, some missing. This table holds some 95,000 clones, approximately 90% found once. The genes are TRBV5-6 and TRBJ1-1, with 9 bases identical to TRBD1. The source material was peripheral blood. The sequence was collected from a human donor with active COVID-19. The donor label of this sample is uncertain. CDR3 amino acids: CASSIQGARAEAFF. CDR3 sequence (DNA): TGTGCCAGCAGTATACAGGGGGCGCGGGCTGAAGCTTTCTTT.